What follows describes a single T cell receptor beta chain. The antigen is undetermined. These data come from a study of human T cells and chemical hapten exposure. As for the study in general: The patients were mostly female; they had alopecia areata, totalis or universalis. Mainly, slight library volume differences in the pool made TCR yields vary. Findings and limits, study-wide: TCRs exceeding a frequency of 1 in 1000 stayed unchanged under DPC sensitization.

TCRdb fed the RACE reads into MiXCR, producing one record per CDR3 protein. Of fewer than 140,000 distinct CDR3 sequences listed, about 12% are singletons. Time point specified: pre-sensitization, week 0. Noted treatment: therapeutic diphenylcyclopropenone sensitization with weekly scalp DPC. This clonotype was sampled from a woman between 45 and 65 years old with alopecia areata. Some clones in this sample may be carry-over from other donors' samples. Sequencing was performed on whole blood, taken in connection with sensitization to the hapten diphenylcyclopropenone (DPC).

CDR3 nucleotide sequence: TGTGCCAGCAGCTTTAGCCGTGATCAGCCCCAGCATTTT. It encodes CASSFSRDQPQHF. The rearrangement links TRBV7-2 to TRBJ1-5; unclear D gene. The V gene's germline CDR1 is SGHTA and CDR2 FQGNSA. This CDR3 comprises 13 residues. Trimming shortened V by 3 bases and J by 5 bases, and 8 bases separated the two germline ends.